One and the same sample provided the 31 T cell receptor beta chains below, sequenced in a study of T cell repertoires in ileal Crohn's disease. Assay: immunoSEQ multiplex PCR; the TCRdb copy retains only in-frame clones and omits some. The table records tens of thousands of clones, roughly 81% of them present only once. Specimen: ileal tissue. The receptors stem from an adult with Crohn's disease.

In this sample, this clone turned up once. The chain links TRBV6-6 to TRBJ1-1; D perhaps matches TRBD1 (5 bases). This CDR3 has 15 residues. The V and J ends lost 2 bases and 5 bases respectively, with 15 bases between them. From germline, CDR1 is MNHNY and CDR2 SVGAGI (reference sequence). The CDR3 sequence is CASSYPGGGGTEAFF. CDR3 DNA: TGTGCCAGCAGTTACCCGGGGGGGGGAGGGACTGAAGCTTTCTTT.

The rearrangement uses TRBV11-2 and TRBJ2-5, with 7 bases fitting TRBD2. This CDR3 region has 18 residues. The germline CDR1 and CDR2 sequences are SGHAT and FQNNGV. The V gene end was trimmed by 5 bases and the J gene end by 4 bases; junction bases not matched to a gene: 19. The CDR3 reads CASSAKLTALPGGETQYF. As DNA, the CDR3 is TGTGCCAGCAGCGCCAAGCTCACGGCGTTGCCGGGAGGAGAGACCCAGTACTTC.

The CDR3 DNA is TGCGCCAGCAGCTTGGAGGGGATTCAGTACTTC. Translation: CASSLEGIQYF. The chain combines TRBV5-1 with TRBJ2-4, with D possibly matching TRBD1 (5 bases). Trimming removed 0 bases at V and 10 bases at J, with 5 bases between. The CDR3 is 11 residues long. The V gene's germline CDR1 is SGHRS and CDR2 YFSETQ.

The chain has TRBV6-5 and TRBJ1-1; D unclear. This CDR3 contains 11 residues. From germline, CDR1 is MNHEY and CDR2 SVGAGI. Deletions cut 5 bases from V and 10 bases from J, with 11 bases between. The CDR3 loop is CASSDPRGAFF. The DNA for the CDR3 is TGTGCCAGCAGTGATCCCCGGGGAGCTTTCTTT.

This chain links TRBV6-5 with TRBJ2-7, with no clear D. The CDR3 runs 12 residues. The germline V gene encodes CDR1 MNHEY and CDR2 SVGAGI. V was pared by 6 bases and J by 2 bases, with 8 bases between. CDR3 sequence (DNA): TGTGCCAGCAGAACCCCGGCCTACGAGCAGTACTTC. Encoded protein: CASRTPAYEQYF.

The V call is TRBV7-9, the J call TRBJ2-2, with TRBD1 matching 7 bases. The trim removed 5 bases at V and 7 bases at J, leaving 10 bases unmatched. There are 15 residues in the CDR3. CDR1 and CDR2 from the germline V gene are SEHNR and FQNEAQ (reference sequence). The CDR3 here is CASSAQGPLSGELFF. The DNA of the CDR3 is TGTGCCAGCAGCGCACAGGGGCCCCTTAGCGGGGAGCTGTTTTTT.

The chain uses TRBV29-1 and TRBJ2-7; TRBD2 matches 12 bases. V shed 7 bases, J shed 3 bases, and the junction held 4 bases outside the gene matches. The germline CDR1 and CDR2 sequences are SQVTM and ANQGSEA. The length of the CDR3 is 13 residues. Here the CDR3 reads CSAELAGGYEQYF. The CDR3 region has the DNA TGCAGCGCAGAACTAGCGGGGGGCTACGAGCAGTACTTC.

The V and J genes are TRBV29-1 and TRBJ2-7, with D perhaps matching TRBD2 (5 bases). Germline CDR1 SQVTM, CDR2 ANQGSEA. CDR3 length: 13 amino acids. The germline V and J ends were trimmed by 7 bases and 5 bases, with 18 bases remaining between them. The CDR3 DNA reads TGCAGCGCCCGGAGTGGGAACGGGAACGAGCAGTACTTC. It is translated as CSARSGNGNEQYF.

The chain is built from TRBV5-4 and TRBJ2-7; TRBD1 matches 9 bases. J gave up 0 bases and V 3 bases, and 7 bases lay outside the gene matches. Germline CDR1 reads SGHNT; CDR2 reads YYREEE (reference sequence). The CDR3 covers 16 residues. The CDR3 is CASSYLRDRDSYEQYF. The CDR3 nucleotides read TGTGCCAGCAGCTACCTCCGGGACAGGGACTCCTACGAGCAGTACTTC.

The chain links TRBV7-9 to TRBJ1-6; TRBD1 aligns across 8 bases. This CDR3 has 15 amino acids. The germline CDR1 and CDR2 sequences are SEHNR and FQNEAQ (reference sequence). The V segment lost 4 bases and the J segment 7 bases; nucleotides outside the gene matches: 6. Written as DNA, the CDR3 is TGTGCCAGCAGCTCCTCGGACAGGGCAAATTCACCCCTCCACTTT. It specifies CASSSSDRANSPLHF.

The gene calls are TRBV29-1 and TRBJ1-2; the match to TRBD1 covers 8 bases. J gave up 8 bases and V 3 bases, and 5 bases lay outside the gene matches. CDR3 size: 12 residues. Germline V gene sequence: CDR1 SQVTM, CDR2 ANQGSEA. The DNA for the CDR3 is TGCAGCGTTGAGACAGGGGCCCGGGGCTACACCTTC. Protein: CSVETGARGYTF.

J is TRBJ1-2 and V is TRBV19, with 9 bases matching TRBD1. This CDR3 region has 16 residues. The V gene end was trimmed by 6 bases and the J gene end by 4 bases; junction bases not matched to a gene: 12. Germline V lookup: CDR1 LNHDA, CDR2 SQIVND (reference sequence). The CDR3 DNA follows: TGTGCCAGTAGCGCAGCCCCAGACAGGGGGAGCTATGGCTACACCTTC. This encodes CASSAAPDRGSYGYTF.

This chain joins TRBV9 and TRBJ1-2; TRBD1 is a possible D gene (6 bases). Deletions cut 0 bases from V and 2 bases from J, with 14 bases between. The germline CDR1 and CDR2 sequences are SGDLS and YYNGEE. This CDR3 has 16 residues. CDR3 loop: CASSVGGGGRNYGYTF. In DNA form, the CDR3 reads TGTGCCAGCAGCGTAGGAGGGGGGGGCAGAAACTATGGCTACACCTTC. Based on the CDR3 plus reference TRBV9 and TRBJ1-2, the full variable domain is DSGVTQTPKHLITATGQRVTLRCSPRSGDLSVYWYQQSLDQGLQFLIQYYNGEERAKGNILERFSAQQFPDLHSELNLSSLELGDSALYFCASSVGGGGRNYGYTFGSGTRLTVV.

The chain combines TRBV6-5 with TRBJ2-5, with TRBD1 identical over 7 bases. The CDR3 is 15 residues long. The V gene's germline CDR1 is MNHEY and CDR2 SVGAGI. V shed 0 bases and J 4 bases; nucleotides not matched to a gene: 5. The CDR3 nucleotides read TGTGCCAGCAGTTACTCGACGGACAGGAGAGAGACCCAGTACTTC. This translates into CASSYSTDRRETQYF.

The rearrangement joins TRBV5-6 to TRBJ1-2; TRBD1 matches at 7 bases. Germline V gives CDR1 SGHDT, CDR2 YYEEEE. The V segment lost 0 bases and the J segment 4 bases; nucleotides outside the gene matches: 0. The CDR3 is 13 residues long. The CDR3 sequence: CASSLEGAYGYTF. The CDR3 nucleotides read TGTGCCAGCAGCTTGGAGGGGGCCTATGGCTACACCTTC.

The V gene is TRBV29-1, the J gene TRBJ2-7; possibly TRBD2 for D (6 bases). CDR3 size: 11 residues. V shed 6 bases and J shed 3 bases, with 9 bases lying between them. Germline CDR1 reads SQVTM; CDR2 reads ANQGSEA. In DNA form, the CDR3 reads TGCAGCGTGGGGCGGGACTACGAGCAGTACTTC. It encodes CSVGRDYEQYF.

This chain uses TRBV9 with TRBJ2-7, with 7 nucleotides matching TRBD1. With V trimmed by 4 bases and J by 1 base, 5 bases remained unmatched. Germline values: CDR1 SGDLS, CDR2 YYNGEE. The CDR3 is 14 residues long. The CDR3 protein is CASSPQTGSYEQYF. CDR3 nucleotide sequence: TGTGCCAGCAGCCCCCAGACAGGGTCCTACGAGCAGTACTTC.

V is TRBV6-5 and J is TRBJ2-1; D call uncertain. The V gene lost 4 bases and the J gene lost 7 bases, with 5 bases spanning the gap. The CDR3 loop spans 11 amino acids. Germline-derived CDR1 and CDR2 are MNHEY and SVGAGI. The CDR3, as DNA: TGTGCCAGCAGTTCTATAAATGAGCAGTTCTTC. It yields the protein CASSSINEQFF.

V gene TRBV7-2 combines with J gene TRBJ2-5, with TRBD1 as a possible D gene (6 bases). The germline V gene has CDR1 SGHTA and CDR2 FQGNSA. Trimming took 5 bases from V and 4 from J, leaving 17 bases between them. CDR3 length equals 15 residues. The CDR3 loop is CASSLRTGKGETQYF. The CDR3 nucleotides are TGTGCCAGCAGCCTAAGAACAGGGAAAGGAGAGACCCAGTACTTC.

The chain combines TRBV7-8 with TRBJ2-3, with 7 bases lining up with TRBD1. After removal of 5 bases from V and 1 base from J, the junction contained 9 bases not matched to a gene. CDR3 size: 16 residues. CDR1 and CDR2 from the germline V gene are SGHVS and FQNEAQ. The CDR3 spells CASSRRGGAGTDTQYF. CDR3 nucleotides: TGTGCCAGCAGCCGACGAGGGGGCGCGGGCACAGATACGCAGTATTTT.

V and J are TRBV19 and TRBJ1-1; no reliable D call. V lost 9 bases to trimming and J lost 2 bases, with 19 bases between them. CDR3 length equals 15 residues. From germline, CDR1 is LNHDA and CDR2 SQIVND (reference sequence). The CDR3 region has the DNA TGTGCCAGCCTCAGTTTGCGGGCCGCTAACACTGAAGCTTTCTTT. This codes for CASLSLRAANTEAFF.

The chain has TRBV5-1 and TRBJ1-3; D might be TRBD1 (6 bases). The CDR3 runs to 15 residues. V lost 4 bases, J lost 0 bases, and 11 bases lay in between. Germline V CDR1 and CDR2: SGHRS, YFSETQ. The CDR3, as DNA: TGCGCCAGCAGCGAGGGACACGTCTCTGGAAACACCATATATTTT. It encodes CASSEGHVSGNTIYF. The full variable domain, its missing parts supplied by reference TRBV5-1 and TRBJ1-3, is KAGVTQTPRYLIKTRGQQVTLSCSPISGHRSVSWYQQTPGQGLQFLFEYFSETQRNKGNFPGRFSGRQFSNSRSEMNVSTLELGDSALYLCASSEGHVSGNTIYFGEGSWLTVV.

This clone was recorded a few times. Written as DNA, the CDR3 is TGTGCCTGGAGTCCCGCGGACAATCAGCCCCAGCATTTT. It codes for CAWSPADNQPQHF. The chain couples TRBV30 to TRBJ1-5, with D unclear. This CDR3 is 13 amino acids long. Germline V gene lookup returns CDR1 GTSNPN and CDR2 SVGIG (reference sequence). Trimming removed 2 bases from V and 3 bases from J, with 8 bases in between.

The genes are TRBV5-5 and TRBJ1-1; D may be TRBD1 (5 bases). This CDR3 is built from 15 residues. Germline V gene lookup returns CDR1 SGHKS and CDR2 YYEKEE (reference sequence). V was trimmed by 4 bases and J by 1 base, leaving 14 bases between them. The CDR3 loop reads CASSPGTGRNTEAFF. DNA of the CDR3: TGTGCCAGCAGCCCTGGCACAGGCCGGAACACTGAAGCTTTCTTT.

The chain is built from TRBV2 and TRBJ1-1; 9 bases map to TRBD1. The germline CDR1 and CDR2 sequences are SNHLY and FYNNEI. The CDR3 runs to 12 residues. V shed 6 bases, J shed 5 bases, and the junction held 1 base outside the gene matches. The DNA of the CDR3 is TGTGCCAGCAGGGACAGGGGAACTGAAGCTTTCTTT. It specifies CASRDRGTEAFF.

The table lists this clone with a few counts. V gene TRBV15 combines with J gene TRBJ1-1; TRBD1 might be the D (5 bases). There are 13 residues in the CDR3. V dropped 5 bases and J dropped 11 bases, with 18 bases sitting between them. CDR1 and CDR2 from the germline V gene are LNHNV and YYDKDF (reference sequence). CDR3 loop: CATSPRPRDFAFF. The CDR3 nucleotides read TGTGCCACCAGCCCTAGACCACGGGACTTTGCTTTCTTT.

The chain has TRBV4-3 and TRBJ1-2; D is uncertain. CDR3 size: 14 residues. Per germline, CDR1 LGHNA and CDR2 YSLEER. Trimming left V 4 bases short and J 2 bases short, with 11 bases between. Written as DNA, the CDR3 is TGCGCCAGCAGCCCGCTAGGCAGCAACTATGGCTACACCTTC. Its protein is CASSPLGSNYGYTF.

The V and J genes are TRBV2 and TRBJ1-2; D remains ambiguous. Per the germline V gene, CDR1 is SNHLY and CDR2 is FYNNEI. This CDR3 contains 14 residues. V lost 7 bases to trimming and J lost 8 bases, with 20 bases between them. The CDR3 DNA sequence: TGTGCCAGCACTAAGGAAAAGGTTTTGGAGGGCTACACCTTC. It translates to CASTKEKVLEGYTF.

CDR3 DNA sequence: TGTGCCAGTAGTAGGGCCGGGGGATTCGAGGAGACCCAGTACTTC. This codes for CASSRAGGFEETQYF. The rearrangement uses TRBV19 and TRBJ2-5; possible D gene TRBD2, 6 bases. The CDR3 length is 15 residues. Trimming pared 4 bases from V and 5 bases from J, leaving 17 bases between. Germline V lookup: CDR1 LNHDA, CDR2 SQIVND (reference sequence).

The chain employs TRBV10-3 and TRBJ2-1; 8 bases fit TRBD1. The CDR3 length is 14 residues. The germline CDR1 and CDR2 sequences are ENHRY and SYGVKD. V lost 6 bases, J lost 4 bases, and 5 bases stayed unmatched. The CDR3 region is CAISRTGNYNEQFF. The CDR3, as DNA: TGTGCCATCAGCCGGACAGGGAATTACAATGAGCAGTTCTTC.

The chain recombines TRBV11-3 with TRBJ2-2, with 9 bases aligning to TRBD1. The V gene end was trimmed by 5 bases and the J gene end by 5 bases; junction bases not matched to a gene: 6. The germline V gene encodes CDR1 SGHNT and CDR2 YENEEA. The CDR3 has 15 residues. CDR3 sequence: CASSPGQGLTGELFF. CDR3 bases: TGTGCCAGCAGCCCGGGACAGGGACTTACCGGGGAGCTGTTTTTT. The full variable domain, with the rest looked up from reference TRBV11-3 and TRBJ2-2, is EAGVVQSPRYKIIEKKQPVAFWCNPISGHNTLYWYLQNLGQGPELLIRYENEEAVDDSQLPKDRFSAERLKGVDSTLKIQPAELGDSAVYLCASSPGQGLTGELFFGEGSRLTVL.